A single sample is the source of the 7 T cell receptor beta chains below, sequenced in a study of T-cell memory formation after mild COVID-19. MiXCR, run by TCRdb on the 5' RACE reads, gives a single entry per CDR3 protein. In the table there are 350,000 to 500,000 distinct CDR3 sequences, about 19% of which are singletons. The sample taken for sequencing was PBMCs or a T cell subset sorted from them (not recorded which). These receptors originate from an adult woman who had mild COVID-19 (a few samples of this study predate the infection). Cell type and time point are not known.

This clonotype has just a few counts. V usage is TRBV25-1 and J usage is TRBJ1-2; D may be TRBD1 (5 bases). This CDR3 contains 14 residues. In germline, CDR1 is MGHDK, CDR2 SYGVNS. The V gene lost 2 bases and the J gene lost 5 bases, with 12 bases spanning the gap. The CDR3 DNA reads TGTGCCAGCAGTGAACCCGGGACCCGGTATGGCTACACCTTC. It translates to CASSEPGTRYGYTF.

This clonotype occurred a few times. The V and J genes are TRBV18 and TRBJ1-4, with D hard to call. Trimming removed 3 bases from V and 5 bases from J, with 10 bases in between. The CDR3 sequence is 14 residues long. Germline V gene data show CDR1 as KGHSH and CDR2 as LQKENI. CDR3 coding DNA: TGTGCCAGCTCACCCCAGCCGAACAATGAAAAACTGTTTTTT. Amino acid sequence: CASSPQPNNEKLFF.

V usage is TRBV29-1 and J usage is TRBJ2-7, with D uncertain. V was shortened by 1 base and J by 0 bases, with 10 bases between the two germline ends. CDR1 is SQVTM and CDR2 is ANQGSEA in the germline V gene. CDR3 size: 14 residues. The CDR3 is CSVEVTSSSYEQYF. The CDR3 bases are TGCAGCGTTGAAGTTACCTCCAGCTCCTACGAGCAGTACTTC.

This rearrangement joins TRBV10-3 to TRBJ1-1, with D tentatively TRBD1 (5 bases). The CDR3 is 15 amino acids. V lost 9 bases, J lost 3 bases, and 20 bases lay in between. Germline V gene data show CDR1 as ENHRY and CDR2 as SYGVKD. CDR3 sequence: CAIRGTWGGDTEAFF. CDR3 DNA sequence: TGTGCCATTAGAGGGACTTGGGGGGGAGACACTGAAGCTTTCTTT.

The gene calls are TRBV29-1 and TRBJ2-1, with 9 positions matching TRBD2. The CDR3 spans 14 residues. Germline loops: CDR1 SQVTM, CDR2 ANQGSEA. Germline trimming cut 3 bases from V and 3 bases from J; bases unmatched to any gene: 3. The DNA of the CDR3 is TGCAGCGTTGAGCTAGCGGGGTTCTACAATGAGCAGTTCTTC. Amino acids: CSVELAGFYNEQFF.

The gene calls are TRBV4-3 and TRBJ2-1, with D hard to call. The V end was cut by 0 bases, the J end by 6 bases, with 9 bases between. This CDR3 region has 14 residues. In germline, CDR1 is LGHNA, CDR2 YSLEER. CDR3 amino acids: CASSQDLGINEQFF. The DNA for the CDR3 is TGCGCCAGCAGCCAAGATCTAGGGATCAATGAGCAGTTCTTC.

Ten or more counts support this clonotype. Here the CDR3 DNA reads TGTGCCAGCAGTTTAGCCAGACAAGAGACCCAGTACTTC. Its translation is CASSLARQETQYF. The genes are TRBV12-3 or TRBV12-4 and TRBJ2-5; D is unclear. V was shortened by 0 bases and J by 2 bases, with 4 bases between the two germline ends. This CDR3 has 13 residues.